This T cell receptor beta chain derives from a study of blood T cell repertoires in COVID-19. Germline V gene sequence: CDR1 LNHDA, CDR2 SQIVND (reference sequence). CDR3 size: 15 residues. Between the trimmed V and J ends, which lost 3 bases and 0 bases, there was a span of 11 bases. Repertoires were generated with immunoSEQ multiplex PCR, while TCRdb's copy carries only in-frame clones and drops some. The sample shows some 360,000 clones, 88% of them seen only once. Material for sequencing was PBMCs or T cells enriched from blood (not recorded which). The TCR sequence derives from a woman aged 25 to 39 who had been exposed to COVID-19. This chain connects TRBV19 to TRBJ2-5; D perhaps matches TRBD1 (5 bases). The CDR3 sequence is CASSILGQNQETQYF. CDR3 DNA sequence: TGTGCCAGTAGTATCCTGGGGCAAAACCAAGAGACCCAGTACTTC. The whole variable domain, filled in from reference TRBV19 and TRBJ2-5, reads DGGITQSPKYLFRKEGQNVTLSCEQNLNHDAMYWYRQDPGQGLRLIYYSQIVNDFQKGDIAEGYSVSREKKESFPLTVTSAQKNPTAFYLCASSILGQNQETQYFGPGTRLLVL.